What follows are 24 T cell receptor beta chains derived from one specimen sequenced in a study of beta chain features in type 1 diabetes. The entirety of the isolated RNA underwent reverse transcription, so expressed TCRB transcripts were sequenced. The repertoire was sequenced with immunoSEQ multiplex PCR; TCRdb's copy has only in-frame clones and lacks some. The sample holds hundreds of thousands of clones; 15% to 18% are singletons and the top ten take about 0.097%. The sample taken for sequencing was naive CD4+ T cells from blood. The receptors originated from a young man in good health.

The chain recombines TRBV27 with TRBJ1-1, with 8 bases identical to TRBD1. Per the germline V gene, CDR1 is MNHEY and CDR2 is SMNVEV (reference sequence). V gave up 5 bases and J gave up 3 bases; unmatched junction bases: 5. This CDR3 region has 14 residues. The CDR3 sequence is CASSPRGLHTEAFF. In DNA form, the CDR3 reads TGTGCCAGCAGTCCCAGGGGGCTGCACACTGAAGCTTTCTTT.

This clone was counted between two and nine times. The genes are TRBV30 and TRBJ1-3, with 7 bases that match TRBD1. Per the germline V gene, CDR1 is GTSNPN and CDR2 is SVGIG (reference sequence). The CDR3 has 16 residues. V lost 3 bases to trimming and J lost 0 bases; unmatched junction nucleotides: 8. The CDR3 region is CAWSRGVTDSGNTIYF. CDR3 DNA sequence: TGTGCCTGGAGCAGGGGGGTGACGGACTCTGGAAACACCATATATTTT.

This clone was picked up a small number of times. The V call is TRBV6-6, the J call TRBJ2-7; 7 bases agree with TRBD1. The CDR3 sequence is 14 residues long. With V trimmed by 4 bases and J by 4 bases, 7 bases remained unmatched. CDR1 MNHNY and CDR2 SVGAGI come from the germline V gene (reference sequence). CDR3 loop: CASSSSDRVYEQYF. CDR3 DNA: TGTGCCAGCAGTTCCTCTGACAGGGTTTACGAGCAGTACTTC.

The V and J genes are TRBV6-5 and TRBJ2-7, with D tentatively TRBD2 (6 bases). Germline V gives CDR1 MNHEY, CDR2 SVGAGI. CDR3 length: 14 amino acids. With 0 bases removed from V and 2 bases from J, the gap between germline ends came to 8 bases. CDR3 nucleotides: TGTGCCAGCAGTTACTCCTGGACTACCTACGAGCAGTACTTC. Translating it yields CASSYSWTTYEQYF.

The V gene is TRBV4-3, the J gene TRBJ1-6; 7 nucleotides line up with TRBD1. The germline gives CDR1 LGHNA, CDR2 YSLEER. V gave up 10 bases and J gave up 9 bases; unmatched junction bases: 12. CDR3 length: 14 amino acids. The CDR3 nucleotides read TGCGCCACGAGCCGACAGGGCGGCGGTTCACCCCTCCACTTT. It yields the protein CATSRQGGGSPLHF.

This clone was seen only a few times. This chain joins TRBV7-9 and TRBJ2-2; D gene ambiguous. Germline V gene data show CDR1 as SEHNR and CDR2 as FQNEAQ (reference sequence). CDR3 size: 14 residues. Trimming took off 1 base at V and 2 bases at J, with 5 bases between the two ends. The CDR3 region has the DNA TGTGCCAGCAGCTTAGGGGCTAACACCGGGGAGCTGTTTTTT. Its protein is CASSLGANTGELFF.

V usage is TRBV19 and J usage is TRBJ2-5, with D perhaps matching TRBD1 (5 bases). Germline lookup yields CDR1 LNHDA and CDR2 SQIVND (reference sequence). The CDR3 spans 13 residues. Trimming left V 5 bases short and J 4 bases short, with 11 bases between. The CDR3 loop is CASSPQDGETQYF. The CDR3 nucleotides are TGTGCCAGTAGTCCACAGGATGGAGAGACCCAGTACTTC. Combining the CDR3 with reference TRBV19 and TRBJ2-5 gives the whole variable domain DGGITQSPKYLFRKEGQNVTLSCEQNLNHDAMYWYRQDPGQGLRLIYYSQIVNDFQKGDIAEGYSVSREKKESFPLTVTSAQKNPTAFYLCASSPQDGETQYFGPGTRLLVL.

This rearrangement joins TRBV2 to TRBJ2-2, with 8 bases matching TRBD1. With V trimmed by 10 bases and J by 1 base, 5 bases remained unmatched. The CDR3 extends over 14 amino acids. Germline V lookup: CDR1 SNHLY, CDR2 FYNNEI. Here the CDR3 reads CATETGVNTGELFF. In DNA form, the CDR3 reads TGTGCCACCGAGACAGGGGTGAACACCGGGGAGCTGTTTTTT.

The CDR3 DNA reads as TGTGCCAGCAGTTGGTCTCAGGGTAAGGCTAACTATGGCTACACCTTC. Its translation is CASSWSQGKANYGYTF. J is TRBJ1-2 and V is TRBV25-1; weak D call: TRBD1 (5 bases). This CDR3 region has 16 residues. Trimming left V 5 bases short and J 0 bases short, with 16 bases between. Germline CDR1 and CDR2: MGHDK and SYGVNS.

This chain connects TRBV5-4 to TRBJ2-3; TRBD2 matches at 11 bases. Germline trimming cut 4 bases from V and 9 bases from J; bases unmatched to any gene: 16. Germline assignment: CDR1 SGHNT and CDR2 YYREEE (reference sequence). The length of the CDR3 is 17 residues. CDR3 residues: CASSQGSSGGPRFTQYF. Here the CDR3 DNA reads TGTGCCAGCAGCCAAGGGTCTAGCGGGGGGCCCCGATTCACGCAGTATTTT. Filled out from reference TRBV5-4 and TRBJ2-3, the complete variable domain reads ETGVTQSPTHLIKTRGQQVTLRCSSQSGHNTVSWYQQALGQGPQFIFQYYREEENGRGNFPPRFSGLQFPNYSSELNVNALELDDSALYLCASSQGSSGGPRFTQYFGPGTRLTVL.

This clone was seen a few times. The chain is built from TRBV19 and TRBJ2-5, with D uncertain. CDR1 and CDR2 (germline): LNHDA, SQIVND (reference sequence). This CDR3 spans 13 amino acids. Trimming stripped 0 bases from V and 2 bases from J, with 4 bases between. The CDR3: CASSIERQETQYF. The DNA for the CDR3 is TGTGCCAGTAGTATAGAGAGGCAAGAGACCCAGTACTTC.

The chain couples TRBV5-4 to TRBJ2-5, with a possible D match to TRBD1 (6 bases). The germline V gene encodes CDR1 SGHNT and CDR2 YYREEE (reference sequence). The CDR3 consists of 14 residues. Trimming removed 0 bases from V and 5 bases from J, with 11 bases in between. The CDR3 DNA follows: TGTGCCAGCAGCTTGGCACTAGGACAGGAGACCCAGTACTTC. Amino acid sequence: CASSLALGQETQYF. Using reference TRBV5-4 and TRBJ2-5 for the parts outside the CDR3, the full variable domain is ETGVTQSPTHLIKTRGQQVTLRCSSQSGHNTVSWYQQALGQGPQFIFQYYREEENGRGNFPPRFSGLQFPNYSSELNVNALELDDSALYLCASSLALGQETQYFGPGTRLLVL.

This clone was seen only a few times. The gene calls are TRBV4-1 and TRBJ1-1; D is uncertain. The germline V gene has CDR1 MGHRA and CDR2 YSYEKL. Trimming took 1 base from V and 1 from J, leaving 16 bases between them. The CDR3 totals 17 residues. The CDR3, as DNA: TGCGCCAGCAGCCAAGCCCTCATGTTACGGGAGAACACTGAAGCTTTCTTT. This sequence encodes CASSQALMLRENTEAFF.

The V gene is TRBV7-2, the J gene TRBJ2-7; 10 bases are shared with TRBD1. Germline V gives CDR1 SGHTA, CDR2 FQGNSA. The junction had 4 bases not matched to a gene; V was cut back by 1 base and J by 4 bases. This CDR3 has 15 residues. The CDR3 loop reads CASSLVWTGGYEQYF. The CDR3 DNA is TGTGCCAGCAGCTTAGTCTGGACAGGGGGTTACGAGCAGTACTTC.

This clone has a handful of counts. The junction shows a germline mismatch at one end, possibly a read error. The chain uses TRBV28 and TRBJ2-5; perhaps TRBD1 as D (7 bases). The CDR3 length is 14 residues. Germline assignment: CDR1 MDHEN and CDR2 SYDVKM. The CDR3 region has the DNA TGTGCCAGCAGTTTATGGGGGGGACAGACAGATTCCCACTTC. Translation gives CASSLWGGQTDSHF.

The chain is built from TRBV5-6 and TRBJ2-3, with a possible D match to TRBD1 (5 bases). From germline, CDR1 is SGHDT and CDR2 YYEEEE. V shed 6 bases and J shed 1 base, with 18 bases lying between them. The CDR3 runs to 16 residues. For the CDR3, the DNA is TGTGCCAGCAACGGTCTTCAGGGCGGCGGCACAGATACGCAGTATTTT. This codes for CASNGLQGGGTDTQYF.

This chain connects TRBV28 to TRBJ2-6, with 7 bases aligning to TRBD1. This CDR3 comprises 17 residues. CDR1 and CDR2 from the germline V gene are MDHEN and SYDVKM. J gave up 0 bases and V 5 bases, and 7 bases lay outside the gene matches. The CDR3 is CASSVRTGSSGANVLTF. The CDR3 region has the DNA TGTGCCAGCAGTGTACGGACAGGTAGCTCTGGGGCCAACGTCCTGACTTTC.

This clone has just a few counts. The chain recombines TRBV25-1 with TRBJ2-5; TRBD2 matches 12 bases. V dropped 9 bases and J dropped 2; count of bases not matched to a gene: 4. The CDR3 consists of 14 residues. In germline, CDR1 is MGHDK, CDR2 SYGVNS. This chain's CDR3 is CASSLAGGQETQYF. CDR3 sequence (DNA): TGTGCCAGTTCTCTAGCGGGAGGGCAAGAGACCCAGTACTTC.

A few counts support this clone. The chain is built from TRBV28 and TRBJ2-3; D uncertain. This CDR3 comprises 11 residues. V was pared by 6 bases and J by 7 bases, with 8 bases between. The germline V gene has CDR1 MDHEN and CDR2 SYDVKM. This CDR3 reads CASSLLNTQYF. Written as DNA, the CDR3 is TGTGCCAGCAGCCTCTTGAATACGCAGTATTTT. The full variable domain, in which reference TRBV28 and TRBJ2-3 provide the parts outside the CDR3, is DVKVTQSSRYLVKRTGEKVFLECVQDMDHENMFWYRQDPGLGLRLIYFSYDVKMKEKGDIPEGYSVSREKKERFSLILESASTNQTSMYLCASSLLNTQYFGPGTRLTVL.

This clone was seen a few times. The rearrangement joins TRBV5-1 to TRBJ2-7; D not resolved. Looked up from germline, CDR1 is SGHRS and CDR2 is YFSETQ. The CDR3 loop spans 15 amino acids. Trimming stripped 4 bases from V and 2 bases from J, with 16 bases between. CDR3 region: CASSPTRSAAYEQYF. The CDR3 nucleotides read TGCGCCAGCAGCCCGACCCGGAGCGCCGCCTACGAGCAGTACTTC.

J is TRBJ2-2 and V is TRBV7-2, with D possibly called TRBD1 or TRBD2 (6 bases each). The germline gives CDR1 SGHTA, CDR2 FQGNSA. The CDR3 extends over 15 amino acids. Trimming cost V 0 bases and J 4 bases, with 9 bases left between them. The CDR3 protein is CASSLAGGGTGELFF. CDR3 coding DNA: TGTGCCAGCAGCTTAGCCGGGGGCGGCACCGGGGAGCTGTTTTTT.

Comments on this clone: This CDR3 fails to terminate in the conserved phenylalanine or tryptophan, so it likely reflects a read error. The DNA is omitted, as the CDR3 cannot be located on it reliably, and the CDR3 follows TCRdb's listing. The chain links TRBV9 to TRBJ1-1. Germline V gene sequence: CDR1 SGDLS, CDR2 YYNGEE. 14 amino acids form the CDR3, both terminal residues included. This CDR3 is CASSVDPLGGSVVL.

This clone was observed a handful of times. This rearrangement joins TRBV19 to TRBJ2-4, with a weak D call TRBD2 (5 bases). Trimming cost V 10 bases and J 2 bases, with 9 bases left between them. CDR3 length equals 12 residues. Per germline, CDR1 LNHDA and CDR2 SQIVND (reference sequence). DNA of the CDR3: TGTGCCACGAGGGAAACCAAAAACATTCAGTACTTC. It specifies CATRETKNIQYF.

CDR3 region: CASISTGTNTQYF. The CDR3 nucleotides are TGTGCCAGCATATCGACAGGGACAAATACGCAGTATTTT. V is TRBV5-5 and J is TRBJ2-3, with 7 bases aligning to TRBD1. Per the germline V gene, CDR1 is SGHKS and CDR2 is YYEKEE (reference sequence). The CDR3 is 13 amino acids. V was pared by 6 bases and J by 7 bases, with 8 bases of the junction left unmatched.